The sequence of this TCR beta chain was determined in a study of OX40 agonist ivuxolimab in advanced cancers. For context, the study as a whole: Ivuxolimab, which targeted the costimulatory receptor OX40 (CD134), was an agonistic, fully human IgG2 monoclonal antibody. In the dose-escalation cohort, 75% to 90% of patients were male, and the mean age was around 65 years with a range of about 20 to 90. The purpose of peripheral TCRbeta sequencing was to test whether ivuxolimab changed TCR sequence diversity and led to clonal T-cell expansion. Among the roughly 54 dose-escalation patients, around 19 had hepatocellular carcinoma, approximately 15 melanoma, 9 renal cell carcinoma and 9 head and neck cancer. Three dose-escalation patients achieved partial responses, one with hepatocellular carcinoma and two with cutaneous melanoma. Prior anti-PD-1, anti-PD-L1 or anti-CTLA-4 therapy was permitted, and 40% of dose-escalation patients had received checkpoint inhibitors. The paper reports the monotherapy dose-escalation portion (N = 52 patients) of the phase I ivuxolimab trial. Intravenous ivuxolimab was administered to patients every 2 weeks at six dose levels: 0.01, 0.1, 0.3, 1.5, 3 and 10 mg/kg.

To sequence the TCRbeta CDR3 region, genomic DNA was isolated from the sorted cells. The immunoSEQ Assay was used to sequence the TCRbeta CDR3 regions. In TCRdb, the immuneACCESS table is reduced to in-frame sequences with V and J assigned. These tables do not hold every clone; where another copy was compared, an unresolved V gene accounts for under half, and the others remain unexplained. The sample contains tens of thousands of clones, 92% of them found a single time. The ten biggest clones cover 7% to 9.5% of the sample. About this clone itself: The target of this receptor is not known. Per-nucleotide qualities are absent, and no much larger clonotype sits a single base away.

The germline V gene (reference sequence) provides CDR1 SEHNR and CDR2 FQNEAQ. From its cysteine to its phenylalanine, the CDR3 spans 15 amino acids. Kept here is only the CDR3 DNA, which spans 45 bases and is read in frame from base 1. Deletion took 4 bases off V and 0 bases off J, with a span of 10 bases between the germline ends. Beyond this particular receptor, the publication reports: After ivuxolimab, more expanded clones were found on average in CD8+ T cells than in CD4+ T cells. In the 0.1-3.0 mg/kg groups, partial responders were among the patients with the lowest normalized peripheral clonal expansion, particularly in CD8+ T cells. Low levels of normalized T-cell clonal expansion were also seen in some patients who did not respond. At doses of 0.1 to 3.0 mg/kg, clonal expansion of both CD4+ and CD8+ blood T cells was observed from baseline to week 6. Antigen specificity was not determined for the clonally expanded peripheral T cells.

The trial excluded patients who had a history of autoimmune disease or were on systemic immunosuppression. Peripheral blood for TCR sequencing was collected from all dose cohorts at baseline, on cycle 4 day 1, and on cycle 7 day 1. The samples were drawn from a first-in-human, open-label, multicenter phase I dose-escalation trial of ivuxolimab. Adults with locally advanced or metastatic melanoma, renal cell, hepatocellular, or head and neck squamous cell carcinoma were enrolled in the trial. CD4+ and CD8+ T cells were sorted separately from peripheral blood before TCR sequencing. The TCR originated in an adult with an advanced solid tumor such as melanoma, head and neck, liver or kidney cancer. This specimen consisted of CD4+ or CD8+ T cells sorted from blood, obtained in a trial of the OX40 agonist ivuxolimab. The sequence is built from TRBV7-9 and TRBJ1-5; no D gene call is confident. The nucleotide sequence reads as follows: TGTGCCAGCAGCTCTTATGAAACTAGCAATCAGCCCCAGCATTTT. Its protein is CASSSYETSNQPQHF.